The 23 T cell receptor beta chains given below trace back to one sample, sequenced in a study of blood T cell repertoires in COVID-19 (dated by TCRdb to 2019 to 2021). Receptors were amplified or captured by the immunoSEQ multiplex PCR assay. Held by TCRdb, this immuneACCESS table contains in-frame sequences only and omits some clones. Under half of the omission traces to an unresolved V gene where checked; the cause of the rest is unknown. For this sample the table gives under 200,000 clones, of which 85% to 90% were detected only once. Of the sample, around 7% falls within the top ten clones. Sequenced input: peripheral blood. The receptors shown here come from a man aged 50-60 years with active or convalescent COVID-19.

V and J are TRBV6-5 and TRBJ2-6, with TRBD1 matching over 7 bases. This CDR3 is built from 15 residues. The V and J ends lost 5 bases and 2 bases, in that order; junction bases with no gene match: 3. The germline V gene encodes CDR1 MNHEY and CDR2 SVGAGI. The DNA of the CDR3 is TGTGCCAGCAGTATAGGGGGCGCTGGGGCCAACGTCCTGACTTTC. This translates into CASSIGGAGANVLTF.

This clone occurred a few times. The chain joins TRBV5-4 to TRBJ1-6, with 8 bases fitting TRBD1. The germline CDR1 and CDR2 sequences are SGHNT and YYREEE (reference sequence). CDR3 length: 13 residues. V gave up 4 bases and J gave up 9 bases; unmatched junction bases: 3. CDR3 sequence reads: CASSTRGLSPLHF. The CDR3 DNA is TGTGCCAGCAGCACCAGGGGGCTTTCACCCCTCCACTTT.

This chain uses TRBV11-3 with TRBJ1-2; 7 positions agree with TRBD1. V lost 5 bases to trimming and J lost 4 bases; unmatched junction nucleotides: 13. Per germline, CDR1 SGHNT and CDR2 YENEEA. The length of the CDR3 is 16 residues. CDR3 nucleotides: TGTGCCAGCAGCCCCCGCGAGACAGGGACGGGCTATGGCTACACCTTC. Translation: CASSPRETGTGYGYTF.

The rearrangement joins TRBV9 to TRBJ1-1, with 7 positions matching TRBD1. The ends lost 0 bases at V and 1 base at J; junction bases unmatched: 15. CDR1 SGDLS and CDR2 YYNGEE come from the germline V gene. There are 19 residues in the CDR3. The CDR3 DNA follows: TGTGCCAGCAGCGTAGATGGGGAAGGGGGACAGAAGACGAACACTGAAGCTTTCTTT. Residues: CASSVDGEGGQKTNTEAFF.

The V call is TRBV4-1, the J call TRBJ2-7, with a possible D match to TRBD1 (5 bases). Trimming took off 1 base at V and 3 bases at J, with 10 bases between the two ends. The CDR3 sequence is 14 residues long. Germline V CDR1 and CDR2: MGHRA, YSYEKL. The CDR3 sequence is CASSQADSFYEQYF. For the CDR3, the DNA is TGCGCCAGCAGCCAAGCCGACAGTTTCTACGAGCAGTACTTC.

The V gene is TRBV24-1, the J gene TRBJ2-1; the match to TRBD2 covers 7 bases. J was trimmed by 0 bases and V by 9 bases; bases with no gene match: 10. The CDR3 covers 16 residues. Germline CDR1 and CDR2: KGHDR and SFDVKD. The CDR3 region has the DNA TGTGCCACCTCTGGGGACTACGGTAGCTCCTACAATGAGCAGTTCTTC. This translates into CATSGDYGSSYNEQFF.

The V gene is TRBV18, the J gene TRBJ2-4; TRBD1 is a possible D gene (5 bases). The CDR3 has 16 amino acids. V gave up 4 bases and J gave up 0 bases, with 13 bases separating them. Germline V gene sequence: CDR1 KGHSH, CDR2 LQKENI. CDR3 DNA sequence: TGTGCCAGCTCACAACGGACACTACTAGCCAAAAACATTCAGTACTTC. Its translation: CASSQRTLLAKNIQYF.

The V call is TRBV2, the J call TRBJ2-7, with 10 bases fitting TRBD2. After removal of 6 bases from V and 0 bases from J, the junction contained 5 bases not matched to a gene. From germline, CDR1 is SNHLY and CDR2 FYNNEI. The CDR3 runs to 15 residues. The CDR3 is CASRLSGGSSYEQYF. For the CDR3, the DNA is TGTGCCAGCAGGCTTAGCGGGGGGAGCTCCTACGAGCAGTACTTC. The entire variable domain, with the rest obtained from reference TRBV2 and TRBJ2-7, is as follows: EPEVTQTPSHQVTQMGQEVILRCVPISNHLYFYWYRQILGQKVEFLVSFYNNEISEKSEIFDDQFSVERPDGSNFTLKIRSTKLEDSAMYFCASRLSGGSSYEQYFGPGTRLTVT.

This chain links TRBV11-3 with TRBJ2-1, with 8 bases that match TRBD2. V dropped 5 bases and J dropped 0; count of bases not matched to a gene: 15. CDR1 is SGHNT, CDR2 YENEEA, per germline. The CDR3 covers 19 residues. This CDR3 reads CASSPRGGGLGGSYNEQFF. In DNA form, the CDR3 reads TGTGCCAGCAGCCCCCGAGGCGGGGGGCTGGGGGGCTCCTACAATGAGCAGTTCTTC. Full variable domain (outside the CDR3, taken from reference TRBV11-3 and TRBJ2-1): EAGVVQSPRYKIIEKKQPVAFWCNPISGHNTLYWYLQNLGQGPELLIRYENEEAVDDSQLPKDRFSAERLKGVDSTLKIQPAELGDSAVYLCASSPRGGGLGGSYNEQFFGPGTRLTVL.

V gene TRBV3-1 (or the pseudogene TRBV3-2) combines with J gene TRBJ2-1; 10 nucleotides match TRBD2. J gave up 0 bases and V 1 base, and 15 bases lay outside the gene matches. The CDR3 is 21 amino acids. CDR1 is LGHDT and CDR2 is YNNKEL in the germline V gene (reference sequence). The CDR3 nucleotides read TGTGCCAGCAGCCAAGTTAATCCTAGCGGGAGTGTACTTGGCTCCTACAATGAGCAGTTCTTC. Protein: CASSQVNPSGSVLGSYNEQFF.

The rearrangement joins TRBV5-1 to TRBJ2-3; TRBD2 aligns across 10 bases. The J segment lost 6 bases and the V segment lost 0 bases, leaving 4 bases of the junction unmatched. The germline CDR1 and CDR2 sequences are SGHRS and YFSETQ. The CDR3 has 15 amino acids. The CDR3 region has the DNA TGCGCCAGCAGCTTGGGAGATAGCGGGGGGGATACGCAGTATTTT. Its protein product is CASSLGDSGGDTQYF.

The chain couples TRBV6-5 to TRBJ1-1; D call uncertain. Trimming took off 5 bases at V and 1 base at J, with 11 bases between the two ends. The germline CDR1 and CDR2 sequences are MNHEY and SVGAGI. This CDR3 comprises 14 residues. The CDR3 DNA follows: TGTGCCAGCAGTAGTAGATTCGGGAACACTGAAGCTTTCTTT. As protein: CASSSRFGNTEAFF.

CDR3 loop: CASSTGTSLSDTQYF. The CDR3 DNA follows: TGTGCCAGTAGTACAGGGACTAGCTTATCAGATACGCAGTATTTT. The rearrangement joins TRBV19 to TRBJ2-3; 9 positions agree with TRBD2. This CDR3 has 15 amino acids. Germline assignment: CDR1 LNHDA and CDR2 SQIVND (reference sequence). The ends lost 4 bases at V and 4 bases at J; junction bases unmatched: 6.

This sequence joins TRBV24-1 and TRBJ1-5; tentative D call: TRBD1 (5 bases). V shed 2 bases and J shed 3 bases, with 10 bases lying between them. The CDR3 consists of 15 residues. Germline V gene sequence: CDR1 KGHDR, CDR2 SFDVKD. The CDR3 region is CATSDSRQPNQPQHF. The CDR3 DNA is TGTGCCACCAGTGATTCCCGACAGCCCAATCAGCCCCAGCATTTT.

This chain uses TRBV10-3 with TRBJ1-2, with D possibly being TRBD1 (5 bases). The CDR3 consists of 14 residues. With 3 bases removed from V and 4 bases from J, the gap between germline ends came to 12 bases. Germline CDR1 is ENHRY and CDR2 is SYGVKD. The chain's CDR3 is CAISEDSLFYGYTF. The DNA for the CDR3 is TGTGCCATCAGTGAAGACAGTTTGTTCTATGGCTACACCTTC.

This sequence joins TRBV25-1 and TRBJ1-1, with D perhaps TRBD1 (6 bases). This CDR3 has 14 residues. Trimming took off 5 bases at V and 8 bases at J, with 18 bases between the two ends. CDR1 MGHDK and CDR2 SYGVNS come from the germline V gene. The CDR3 DNA follows: TGTGCCAGCAGTAGGGACACTCGGATGGGGGAAGCTTTCTTT. It specifies CASSRDTRMGEAFF.

The rearrangement uses TRBV27 and TRBJ2-3; TRBD2 agrees at 11 bases. Germline CDR1 and CDR2: MNHEY and SMNVEV (reference sequence). There are 15 residues in the CDR3. V trimming: 7 bases; J trimming: 2 bases; junction bases outside the gene matches: 5. As DNA, the CDR3 is TGTGCCAGCACTACACTAGCGGGGGACACAGATACGCAGTATTTT. Its translation: CASTTLAGDTDTQYF.

This CDR3 is CASQAGQGRNTEAFF. The CDR3 DNA sequence: TGTGCCAGTCAAGCCGGACAGGGGAGAAACACTGAAGCTTTCTTT. The chain links TRBV19 to TRBJ1-1, with 9 bases fitting TRBD1. Looked up from germline, CDR1 is LNHDA and CDR2 is SQIVND (reference sequence). The V segment lost 8 bases and the J segment 2 bases; nucleotides outside the gene matches: 9. The CDR3 is 15 amino acids.

The chain employs TRBV5-4 and TRBJ2-5; D ambiguous. Deletions cut 4 bases from V and 4 bases from J, with 11 bases between. CDR3 length: 13 amino acids. Germline assignment: CDR1 SGHNT and CDR2 YYREEE (reference sequence). The CDR3 protein is CASSGGESETQYF. CDR3 coding DNA: TGTGCCAGCAGCGGCGGAGAGTCAGAGACCCAGTACTTC.

As concerns this clone: Other DNA variants within this sample encode the same CDR3. This chain joins TRBV4-2 and TRBJ1-2; TRBD1 is a possible D gene (6 bases). The V and J ends lost 0 bases and 4 bases respectively, with 12 bases between them. CDR3 length: 15 residues. Germline lookup yields CDR1 LGHNA and CDR2 YNFKEQ. For the CDR3, the DNA is TGTGCCAGCAGCCAAGACAGGGGTGGGGGCTATGGCTACACCTTC. Its translation: CASSQDRGGGYGYTF.

J is TRBJ2-7 and V is TRBV7-8; 12 bases are a match to TRBD2. Looked up from germline, CDR1 is SGHVS and CDR2 is FQNEAQ. The CDR3 is 15 residues long. V gave up 5 bases and J gave up 3 bases; unmatched junction bases: 5. This CDR3 reads CASSEGLAGVYEQYF. For the CDR3, the DNA is TGTGCCAGCAGCGAGGGACTAGCGGGTGTCTACGAGCAGTACTTC. Full variable domain (missing parts from reference TRBV7-8 and TRBJ2-7): GAGVSQSPRYKVAKRGQDVALRCDPISGHVSLFWYQQALGQGPEFLTYFQNEAQLDKSGLPSDRFFAERPEGSVSTLKIQRTQQEDSAVYLCASSEGLAGVYEQYFGPGTRLTVT.

The chain employs TRBV24-1 and TRBJ2-7; 7 bases are shared with TRBD2. The CDR3 extends over 16 amino acids. Trimming removed 1 base from V and 4 bases from J; junction bases left unmatched: 9. Germline assignment: CDR1 KGHDR and CDR2 SFDVKD. CDR3 nucleotide sequence: TGTGCCACCAGTGATTTAGGCGGGGGAACTCAATACGAGCAGTACTTC. This sequence encodes CATSDLGGGTQYEQYF.

This chain connects TRBV5-1 to TRBJ1-5; TRBD1 is a possible D gene (5 bases). Germline loops: CDR1 SGHRS, CDR2 YFSETQ. Deletions cut 0 bases from V and 2 bases from J, with 6 bases between. The CDR3 is 14 amino acids. The CDR3 sequence is CASSLAGGNQPQHF. CDR3 nucleotide sequence: TGCGCCAGCAGCTTGGCGGGGGGCAATCAGCCCCAGCATTTT. The entire variable domain, with the rest obtained from reference TRBV5-1 and TRBJ1-5, is as follows: KAGVTQTPRYLIKTRGQQVTLSCSPISGHRSVSWYQQTPGQGLQFLFEYFSETQRNKGNFPGRFSGRQFSNSRSEMNVSTLELGDSALYLCASSLAGGNQPQHFGDGTRLSIL.